This entry is about one TCR beta chain. Authors' processing steps: Scientists estimated how many nucleated cells there were by amplifying reference gene primers. Some clones are missing from TCRdb's copy, which holds only in-frame ones; the method was immunoSEQ multiplex PCR. V and J calls and clone size follow that table, whereas D and trimming were derived from the DNA. The table has about 240,000 clones, approximately 85% seen once. The CDR3 consists of 14 residues. CDR1 is SGHNT and CDR2 is YENEEA in the germline V gene. Trimming left V 5 bases short and J 1 base short, with 11 bases between. The data derive from a study of blood T cell repertoires in COVID-19. At the level of the study: There were acute and convalescent COVID-19 samples, and they came from the United States, Italy and Spain. PBMCs, B-cell-depleted T cells, or T cells provided the cDNA or gDNA that made up the material.

This TCR was recovered from an older man with acute or convalescent COVID-19. Sequences were obtained from peripheral blood. This chain joins TRBV11-3 and TRBJ2-5, with D perhaps matching TRBD2 (6 bases). CDR3 residues: CASSRGTAQETQYF. CDR3 DNA sequence: TGTGCCAGCAGCCGAGGGACTGCCCAAGAGACCCAGTACTTC.